This is a list of T cell receptor beta chains from one sample in a study of identical twins. TCRdb used MiXCR to reprocess the 5' RACE reads, holding one entry per CDR3 protein. The sample lists around 1.7 million distinct CDR3 sequences, about 31% occurring once. The specimen sequenced was cord blood. These receptors were obtained from a newborn girl in good health. Each CDR3 is given with its conserved first and last residue. A D gene is named only where the DNA matches it firmly. For some rows the clone size is stated as once, few or many, or as a class when expanded; others skip it.

j_call v_call clone_size d_call cdr3_nt cdr3_aa
TRBJ2-3 TRBV20-1 few NA TGCAGTGCTGGACCCGGGGAAACGCAGTATTTT CSAGPGETQYF
TRBJ1-2 TRBV12-3/TRBV12-4 few TRBD1 TGTGCCAGCAGTTCCTATCTGGACAGGGGGCAGGAAGGCTACACCTTC CASSSYLDRGQEGYTF
TRBJ2-1 TRBV29-1 many NA TGCAGCGTTGATTCTTCTAACAATGAGCAGTTCTTC CSVDSSNNEQFF
TRBJ2-7 TRBV10-3 few NA TGTGCCATCAGGCAGGGTTTGGGGCCCCTAAGCGAGCAGTACTTC CAIRQGLGPLSEQYF
TRBJ2-7 TRBV9 NA NA TGTGCCAGCAGCGTAGCTACCGGACCCGCCTCCTACGAGCAGTACTTC CASSVATGPASYEQYF
TRBJ2-7 TRBV20-1 few NA TGCAGTGCTAGAGCTCCTAGACAGGGAGGGGGAAACGAGCAGTACTTC CSARAPRQGGGNEQYF
TRBJ2-7 TRBV9 NA NA TGTGCCAGCAGCGTCAAACTAGCATCCGAGCAGTACTTC CASSVKLASEQYF
TRBJ2-7 TRBV7-9 few TRBD2 TGTGCCAGCAGCTATGGACTAGCTGTCTACGAGCAGTACTTC CASSYGLAVYEQYF
TRBJ1-1 TRBV12-3/TRBV12-4 NA NA TGTGCCAGCAGTCCGTCGACAGTGATAGGGACTGAAGCTTTCTTT CASSPSTVIGTEAFF
TRBJ2-7 TRBV2 NA TRBD1 TGTGCCAGCAGGGGGACAGGGGACTATTACGAGCAGTACTTC CASRGTGDYYEQYF
TRBJ2-3 TRBV5-1 many NA TGCGCCAGCAGCTTGGCTCAGCGCACAGATACGCAGTATTTT CASSLAQRTDTQYF
TRBJ2-5 TRBV14 few TRBD2 TGTGCCAGCAGCCAAGGTCTTGCGGGAGGGATGAAGACCCAGTACTTC CASSQGLAGGMKTQYF
TRBJ2-3 TRBV20-1 few TRBD2 TGCAGTGCGGACAGCGGGAGAGAAACAGATACGCAGTATTTT CSADSGRETDTQYF
TRBJ2-5 TRBV14 NA NA TGTGCCAGCAGCCAAGTATTACGGCGTCCCTCCCACCAGTACTTC CASSQVLRRPSHQYF
TRBJ2-1 TRBV9 few TRBD2 TGTGCCAGCAGCGCTAGCGGGAGTTGGGACAATGAGCAGTTCTTC CASSASGSWDNEQFF
TRBJ2-1 TRBV3-1 few TRBD2 TGTGCCAGCAGCCAAGCGCGACTAGCGTCCAATGAGCAGTTCTTC CASSQARLASNEQFF
TRBJ1-6 TRBV3-1 few NA TGTGCCAGCAGCCAAACCCACGGAAAGTATTCACCCCTCCACTTT CASSQTHGKYSPLHF
TRBJ2-1 TRBV20-1 few TRBD2 TGCAGTGCTTCGACCGGACTAGCGGGGGTAAGGAGCTCCTACAATGAGCAGTTCTTC CSASTGLAGVRSSYNEQFF
TRBJ2-3 TRBV6-1 NA NA TGTGCCAGCAGTGAAGCGCAGTCAGCTAGAAGTGCGCAGTATTTT CASSEAQSARSAQYF
TRBJ1-5 TRBV28 NA TRBD1 TGTGCCAGCAGTTTACCCTGGGCCTCTAGGGGGCTTCGGCCCCAGCATTTT CASSLPWASRGLRPQHF